Listed below are T cell receptor beta chains from one sample, sequenced in a study of vaccination and CD4 T cells after COVID-19. These receptors are not linked to any known antigen. TCRdb independently ran MiXCR on the PCR reads; one entry per CDR3 protein. This table holds roughly 16,000 distinct CDR3 sequences, about 40% found once. The specimen was CD4+ T cells from blood, cultured in vitro, collected after SARS-CoV-2 vaccination. The receptors here all came from a human donor who had recovered from COVID-19. CDR3s include the opening cysteine and the closing phenylalanine or tryptophan. The D gene is left open where the match is weak. Rows may omit the clone size; those that give it use once, few, many or a size class.

TRBV6-1	TRBD2	NA	TRBJ2-5	TGTGCCAGCATTCGACTAGCGGGAGGAGAGACCCAGTACTTC	CASIRLAGGETQYF
TRBV11-2	NA	medium-sized	TRBJ2-2	TGTGCCAGCAGCTTTTTGATTACCGGGGAGCTGTTTTTT	CASSFLITGELFF
TRBV27	NA	few	TRBJ2-1	TGTGCCAGCAGTTTCGAGGGGGAGTGGTACAATGAGCAGTTCTTC	CASSFEGEWYNEQFF
TRBV6-5	NA	NA	TRBJ2-6	TGTGCCAGCAGTTACTCTGGGGCCAACGTCCTGACTTTC	CASSYSGANVLTF
TRBV19	NA	once	TRBJ2-7	TGTGCCAGCGACTCCGGGACCCACACCGAGCAGTACTTC	CASDSGTHTEQYF
TRBV28	NA	few	TRBJ2-4	TGTGCCAGCAGTTCCCCGGCCTTCAACCCCCAGGGCCCCCCCAACATTCAGTACTTC	CASSSPAFNPQGPPNIQYF
TRBV6-2/TRBV6-3	TRBD1	NA	TRBJ2-7	TGTGCCAGCAACGATCCAGGGGGTAGCTCCTACGAGCAGTACTTC	CASNDPGGSSYEQYF
TRBV20-1	NA	few	TRBJ2-3	TGCAGTGCTACCCCCCCTGTCGGGAGCACAGATACGCAGTATTTT	CSATPPVGSTDTQYF
TRBV20-1	TRBD2	NA	TRBJ2-3	TGCAGTGCTAGAGATCAAAGCGGGAGGGGCACAGATACGCAGTATTTT	CSARDQSGRGTDTQYF
TRBV20-1	TRBD2	NA	TRBJ2-3	TGCAGTGCCTTTGCTAGCGGAAACACAGATACGCAGTATTTT	CSAFASGNTDTQYF
TRBV20-1	NA	few	TRBJ2-1	TGCAGTGCTCTACCCCCAGGGAGTAGCTCCTACAATGAGCAGTTCTTC	CSALPPGSSSYNEQFF
TRBV6-2/TRBV6-3	NA	few	TRBJ1-1	TGTGCCAGCAGCCGGACAGAGAACACTGAAGCTTTCTTT	CASSRTENTEAFF
TRBV30	NA	NA	TRBJ1-3	TGTGCCTGGAGTATCAGTTTCTCTGGAAACACCATATATTTT	CAWSISFSGNTIYF
TRBV27	TRBD2	few	TRBJ2-7	TGTGCCAGCAGTCCTTATAGCGGGAGGGCTGATTACGAGCAGTACTTC	CASSPYSGRADYEQYF
TRBV2	TRBD1	NA	TRBJ2-3	TGTGCCAGCACCGGACGGACAGGGAGCACAGATACGCAGTATTTT	CASTGRTGSTDTQYF
TRBV6-1	NA	NA	TRBJ1-2	TGTGCCAGCAGTCAAACCTTTAGGCCAGGGCAAGGCTACACCTTC	CASSQTFRPGQGYTF
TRBV27	NA	NA	TRBJ2-1	TGTGCCAGCTCGGGATACCAGGACGATGAGCAGTTCTTC	CASSGYQDDEQFF
TRBV20-1	TRBD2	few	TRBJ2-7	TGCAGTGCTAGTAAACCGATAACTAGCGGGAGGGCCTACGAGCAGTACTTC	CSASKPITSGRAYEQYF
TRBV29-1	TRBD2	NA	TRBJ2-1	TGCAGCGTTCCGGGACTAGGGAACAATGAGCAGTTCTTC	CSVPGLGNNEQFF
TRBV28	NA	few	TRBJ1-6	TGTGCCAGCATGGTGGGGTATCAGGGAGGAACCTATAATTCACCCCTCCACTTT	CASMVGYQGGTYNSPLHF
TRBV7-2	NA	few	TRBJ2-7	TGTGCCAGCAGCAGGGACTTCAACTACGAGCAGTACTTC	CASSRDFNYEQYF
TRBV12-3/TRBV12-4	NA	few	TRBJ2-5	TGTGCCAGCAGTTTAGGTACAGCGCACCTTTCCGGGGAGACCCAGTACTTC	CASSLGTAHLSGETQYF
TRBV5-1	TRBD2	NA	TRBJ2-2	TGCGCCAGCAGCACGTACCCGACTAGCGGGAGTGCCACCGGGGAGCTGTTTTTT	CASSTYPTSGSATGELFF
TRBV12-3/TRBV12-4	NA	few	TRBJ2-6	TGTGCCAGCAGCAAACCTCACCGCTCTGGGGCCAACGTCCTGACTTTC	CASSKPHRSGANVLTF
TRBV7-2	NA	NA	TRBJ2-1	TGTGCCAGCAGCTTAGACTCCTCCTACAATGAGCAGTTCTTC	CASSLDSSYNEQFF
TRBV20-1	NA	NA	TRBJ2-5	TGCAGTGGCAGGGCGCAGGAGACCCAGTACTTC	CSGRAQETQYF
TRBV20-1	TRBD1	few	TRBJ1-1	TGCAGTGCTTACCAGGGGGCCCGCACTGAAGCTTTCTTT	CSAYQGARTEAFF
TRBV19	TRBD1	few	TRBJ1-1	TGTGCCAGTAGTATCGGGACAGGGGGTAGCACTGAAGCTTTCTTT	CASSIGTGGSTEAFF
TRBV6-1	TRBD1	NA	TRBJ1-6	TGTGCCAGCAGATCACCAGGGGGCCGATCACCCCTCCACTTT	CASRSPGGRSPLHF
TRBV28	NA	few	TRBJ2-1	TGTGCCAGCAGTCAACTCACAGGGGAGCAGTTCTTC	CASSQLTGEQFF
TRBV20-1	NA	few	TRBJ2-7	TGCAGTGCTAGCCTTGCCCACTCCTACGAGCAGTACTTC	CSASLAHSYEQYF
TRBV7-2	NA	NA	TRBJ1-5	TGTGCCAGCAGCTTAGCGGGGGGGCATGGCAATCAGCCCCAGCATTTT	CASSLAGGHGNQPQHF
TRBV6-1	TRBD2	NA	TRBJ2-7	TGTGCCAGGGCCCTTAGCGGGAGTTGTTCCTACGAGCAGTACTTC	CARALSGSCSYEQYF
TRBV7-6	TRBD1	NA	TRBJ1-1	TGTGCCAGCAGCCCGAGGGGGCGGAACACTGAAGCTTTCTTT	CASSPRGRNTEAFF
TRBV2	TRBD1	few	TRBJ2-5	TGTGCCAGCAGTGAAGGAGACAGGGTCGGGACCCAGTACTTC	CASSEGDRVGTQYF
TRBV6-5	NA	few	TRBJ2-3	TGTGCCAGCAGTTACCGTAAGGCGGAAGATACGCAGTATTTT	CASSYRKAEDTQYF
TRBV28	NA	NA	TRBJ1-5	TGTGCCAGCAGTTTTGGCTCGCCCGCCGCAAATCAGCCCCAGCATTTT	CASSFGSPAANQPQHF
TRBV28	NA	NA	TRBJ1-2	TGTGCCAGCAGATCCCCGGGGCGGTCGAATGGCTACACCTTC	CASRSPGRSNGYTF
TRBV12-3/TRBV12-4	TRBD1	NA	TRBJ2-7	TGTGCCAGCAATCCGGGACAGGGGGTGGCACAGTACTTC	CASNPGQGVAQYF
TRBV6-2/TRBV6-3	NA	NA	TRBJ2-1	TGTGCCAGCACCCCCCAGGGGAGTAATGAGCAGTTCTTC	CASTPQGSNEQFF
TRBV5-8	TRBD1	NA	TRBJ2-7	TGTGCCAGCAGCCAACACAGGGGGTCCTACGAGCAGTACTTC	CASSQHRGSYEQYF
TRBV7-9	NA	once	TRBJ2-7	TGTGCCAGCAGCTTGAAGGGAGGCAGCTCCTACGAGCAGTACTTC	CASSLKGGSSYEQYF
TRBV20-1	TRBD1	NA	TRBJ2-5	TGCAGTGCTAATTTGCCCGGGACAGCACAAGAGACCCAGTACTTC	CSANLPGTAQETQYF
TRBV24-1	NA	NA	TRBJ2-2	TGTGCCACCTCCTCAACCCCTTGGACCGGGGAGCTGTTTTTT	CATSSTPWTGELFF
TRBV15	NA	NA	TRBJ1-1	TGTGCCACCAGCAGGAGGGGCACTGAAGCTTTCTTT	CATSRRGTEAFF
TRBV7-9	TRBD1	NA	TRBJ1-2	TGTGCCAGCAGCAATAGGGGGCCCTATGGCTACACCTTC	CASSNRGPYGYTF
TRBV24-1	NA	once	TRBJ2-3	TGTGCCACCAGTGACGGGCGGCTCCGCACAGATACGCAGTATTTT	CATSDGRLRTDTQYF
TRBV20-1	TRBD1	few	TRBJ2-7	TGCAGTGTGGGGGACAGGCAATCCTACGAGCAGTACTTC	CSVGDRQSYEQYF
TRBV6-4	NA	medium-sized	TRBJ2-1	TGTGCCAGCAGTGACGGGAGCTCCTACAATGAGCAGTTCTTC	CASSDGSSYNEQFF
TRBV12-3/TRBV12-4	NA	NA	TRBJ2-5	TGTGCCAGCAGTTCCCCCGTGATTAGGGGTCAAGAGACCCAGTACTTC	CASSSPVIRGQETQYF
TRBV20-1	TRBD1	few	TRBJ2-2	TGCAGTGCTCCCAGGAGGACAGGGTCATACGGGGAGCTGTTTTTT	CSAPRRTGSYGELFF
TRBV25-1	NA	NA	TRBJ1-1	TGTGCCAGCATTGGACTAATGAACACTGAAGCTTTCTTT	CASIGLMNTEAFF
TRBV7-2	NA	NA	TRBJ1-1	TGTGCCAGCAGCTTAGGTCCAAGAGGAACTGAAGCTTTCTTT	CASSLGPRGTEAFF
TRBV7-2	NA	NA	TRBJ2-7	TGTGCCAGCAGCTGGACTCTCCTCCCCCTCTCCTACGAGCAGTACTTC	CASSWTLLPLSYEQYF
TRBV7-9	NA	few	TRBJ2-2	TGTGCCAGCAGCTTAGCCCTCATAGGGTCGGAGCTGTTTTTT	CASSLALIGSELFF
TRBV19	TRBD1	NA	TRBJ2-7	TGTGCCAGTAGGAATACCGGGACAGGGCCCTACGAGCAGTACTTC	CASRNTGTGPYEQYF